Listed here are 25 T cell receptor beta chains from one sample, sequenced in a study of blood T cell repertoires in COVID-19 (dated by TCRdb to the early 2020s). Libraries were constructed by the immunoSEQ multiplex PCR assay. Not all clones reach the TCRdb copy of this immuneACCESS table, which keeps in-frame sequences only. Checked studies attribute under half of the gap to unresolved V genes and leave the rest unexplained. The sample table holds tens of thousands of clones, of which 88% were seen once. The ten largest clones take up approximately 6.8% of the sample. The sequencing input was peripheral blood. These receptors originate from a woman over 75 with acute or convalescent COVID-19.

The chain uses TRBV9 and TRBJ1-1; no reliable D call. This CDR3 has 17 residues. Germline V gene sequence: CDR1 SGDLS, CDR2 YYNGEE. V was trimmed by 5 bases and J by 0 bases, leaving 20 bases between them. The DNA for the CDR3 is TGTGCCAGCAGGAAGATATCGGGTAATCCAATGAACACTGAAGCTTTCTTT. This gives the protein CASRKISGNPMNTEAFF. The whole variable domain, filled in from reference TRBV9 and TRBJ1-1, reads DSGVTQTPKHLITATGQRVTLRCSPRSGDLSVYWYQQSLDQGLQFLIQYYNGEERAKGNILERFSAQQFPDLHSELNLSSLELGDSALYFCASRKISGNPMNTEAFFGQGTRLTVV.

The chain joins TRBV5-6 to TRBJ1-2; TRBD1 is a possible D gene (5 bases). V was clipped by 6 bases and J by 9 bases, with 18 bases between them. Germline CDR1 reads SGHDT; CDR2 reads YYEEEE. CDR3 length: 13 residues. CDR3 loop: CASTREGRGSYTF. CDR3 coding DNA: TGTGCCAGCACCAGGGAGGGGCGGGGAAGCTACACCTTC.

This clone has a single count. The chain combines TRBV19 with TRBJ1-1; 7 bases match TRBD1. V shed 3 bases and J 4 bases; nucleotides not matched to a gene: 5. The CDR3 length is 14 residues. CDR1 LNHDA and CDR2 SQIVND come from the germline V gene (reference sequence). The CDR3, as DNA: TGTGCCAGTAGTATGTTCGCAGGGGGCACTGAAGCTTTCTTT. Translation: CASSMFAGGTEAFF.

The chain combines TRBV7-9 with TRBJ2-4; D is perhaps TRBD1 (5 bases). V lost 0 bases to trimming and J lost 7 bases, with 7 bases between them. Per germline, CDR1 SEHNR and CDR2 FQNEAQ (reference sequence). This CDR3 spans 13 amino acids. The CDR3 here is CASSLAAGNIQYF. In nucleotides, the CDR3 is TGTGCCAGCAGCTTAGCAGCAGGGAACATTCAGTACTTC. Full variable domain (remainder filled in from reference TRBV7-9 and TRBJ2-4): DTGVSQNPRHKITKRGQNVTFRCDPISEHNRLYWYRQTLGQGPEFLTYFQNEAQLEKSRLLSDRFSAERPKGSFSTLEIQRTEQGDSAMYLCASSLAAGNIQYFGAGTRLSVL.

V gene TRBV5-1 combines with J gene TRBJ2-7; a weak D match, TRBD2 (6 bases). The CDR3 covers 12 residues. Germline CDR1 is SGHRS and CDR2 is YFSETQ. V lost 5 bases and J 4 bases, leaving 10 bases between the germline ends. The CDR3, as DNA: TGCGCCAGCAGTGGCGGAGGGTACGAGCAGTACTTC. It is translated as CASSGGGYEQYF.

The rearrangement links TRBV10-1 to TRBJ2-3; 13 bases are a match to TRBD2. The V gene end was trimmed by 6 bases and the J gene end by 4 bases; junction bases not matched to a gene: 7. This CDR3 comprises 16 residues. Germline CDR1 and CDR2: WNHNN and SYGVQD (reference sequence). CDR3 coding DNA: TGCGCCAGCAGCCAACTAGCGGGAGGGATGGCAGATACGCAGTATTTT. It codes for CASSQLAGGMADTQYF.

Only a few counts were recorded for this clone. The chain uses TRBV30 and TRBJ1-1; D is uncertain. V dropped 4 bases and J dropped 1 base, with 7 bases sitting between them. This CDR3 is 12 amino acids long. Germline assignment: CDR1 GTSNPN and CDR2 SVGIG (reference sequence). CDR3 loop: CAWTRGNTEAFF. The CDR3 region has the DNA TGTGCCTGGACTCGAGGGAACACTGAAGCTTTCTTT.

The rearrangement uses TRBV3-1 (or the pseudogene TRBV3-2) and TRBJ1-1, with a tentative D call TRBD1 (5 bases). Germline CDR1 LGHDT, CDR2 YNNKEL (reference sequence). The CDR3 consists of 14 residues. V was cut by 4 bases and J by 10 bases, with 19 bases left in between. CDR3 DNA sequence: TGTGCCAGCAGCCCGCCCGGTTTTGGGGGGAGAGCTTTCTTT. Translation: CASSPPGFGGRAFF.

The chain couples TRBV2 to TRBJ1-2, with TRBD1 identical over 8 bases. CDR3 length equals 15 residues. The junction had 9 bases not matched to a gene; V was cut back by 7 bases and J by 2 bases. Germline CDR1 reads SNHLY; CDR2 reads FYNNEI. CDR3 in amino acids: CASKTQGAPNYGYTF. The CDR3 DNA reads TGTGCCAGCAAGACCCAGGGGGCGCCGAACTATGGCTACACCTTC.

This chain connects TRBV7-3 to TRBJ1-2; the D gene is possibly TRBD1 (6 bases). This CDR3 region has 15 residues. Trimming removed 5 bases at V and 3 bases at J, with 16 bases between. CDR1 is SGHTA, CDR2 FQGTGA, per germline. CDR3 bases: TGTGCCAGCAGCCAAACGGGAGGGGGTTACTATGGCTACACCTTC. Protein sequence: CASSQTGGGYYGYTF.

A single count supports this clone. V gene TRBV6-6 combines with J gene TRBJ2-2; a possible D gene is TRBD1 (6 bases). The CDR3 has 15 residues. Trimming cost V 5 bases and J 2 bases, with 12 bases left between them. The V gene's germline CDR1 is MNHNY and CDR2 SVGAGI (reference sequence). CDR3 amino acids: CASSKPGQNTGELFF. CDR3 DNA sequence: TGTGCCAGCAGTAAACCGGGACAAAACACCGGGGAGCTGTTTTTT.

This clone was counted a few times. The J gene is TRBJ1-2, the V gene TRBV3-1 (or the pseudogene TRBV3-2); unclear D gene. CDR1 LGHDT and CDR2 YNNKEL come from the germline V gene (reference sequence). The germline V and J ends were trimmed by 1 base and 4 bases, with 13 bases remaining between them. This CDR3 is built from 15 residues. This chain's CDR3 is CASSQGGMKFYGYTF. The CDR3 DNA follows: TGTGCCAGCAGCCAAGGCGGAATGAAATTCTATGGCTACACCTTC.

The DNA of the CDR3 is TGTGCCAGCAGGGACGGCAAGCGGGGGAACACCGGGGAGCTGTTTTTT. Translation: CASRDGKRGNTGELFF. The chain couples TRBV9 to TRBJ2-2, with 7 bases lining up with TRBD2. Germline CDR1 and CDR2: SGDLS and YYNGEE. V lost 5 bases to trimming and J lost 1 base; unmatched junction nucleotides: 8. CDR3 length: 16 residues.

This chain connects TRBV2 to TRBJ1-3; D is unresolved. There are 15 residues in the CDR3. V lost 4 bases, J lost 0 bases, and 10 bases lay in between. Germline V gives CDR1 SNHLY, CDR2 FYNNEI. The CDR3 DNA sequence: TGTGCCAGCAGTGGAACCGGTCGCTCTGGAAACACCATATATTTT. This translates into CASSGTGRSGNTIYF. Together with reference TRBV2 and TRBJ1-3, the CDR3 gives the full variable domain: EPEVTQTPSHQVTQMGQEVILRCVPISNHLYFYWYRQILGQKVEFLVSFYNNEISEKSEIFDDQFSVERPDGSNFTLKIRSTKLEDSAMYFCASSGTGRSGNTIYFGEGSWLTVV.

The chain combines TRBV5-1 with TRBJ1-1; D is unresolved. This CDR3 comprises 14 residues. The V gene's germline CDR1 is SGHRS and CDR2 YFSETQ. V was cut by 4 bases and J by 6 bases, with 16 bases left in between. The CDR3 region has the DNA TGCGCCAGCAGCCCTGGAGGCGGGGAGGCTGAAGCTTTCTTT. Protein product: CASSPGGGEAEAFF.

This chain's CDR3 is CASSPDRAPGPYTF. CDR3 sequence (DNA): TGTGCCAGCTCACCAGACAGGGCCCCAGGGCCCTACACCTTC. The chain recombines TRBV18 with TRBJ1-2; TRBD1 matches at 7 bases. V lost 2 bases to trimming and J lost 10 bases; unmatched junction nucleotides: 10. The germline V gene encodes CDR1 KGHSH and CDR2 LQKENI. CDR3 length: 14 amino acids.

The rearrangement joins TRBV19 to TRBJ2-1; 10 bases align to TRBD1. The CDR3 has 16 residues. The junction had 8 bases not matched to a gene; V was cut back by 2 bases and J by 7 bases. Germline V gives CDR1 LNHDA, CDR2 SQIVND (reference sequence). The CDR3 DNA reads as TGTGCCAGTAGTATAAAACGGGACAGGGGAGGGAATGAGCAGTTCTTC. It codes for CASSIKRDRGGNEQFF.

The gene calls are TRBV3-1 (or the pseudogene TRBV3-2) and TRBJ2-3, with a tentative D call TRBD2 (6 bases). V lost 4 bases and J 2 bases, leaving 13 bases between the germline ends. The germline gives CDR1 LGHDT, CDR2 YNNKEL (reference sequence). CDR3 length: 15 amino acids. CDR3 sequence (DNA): TGTGCCAGCAGCCGTACCGGGACTGACACAGATACGCAGTATTTT. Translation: CASSRTGTDTDTQYF.

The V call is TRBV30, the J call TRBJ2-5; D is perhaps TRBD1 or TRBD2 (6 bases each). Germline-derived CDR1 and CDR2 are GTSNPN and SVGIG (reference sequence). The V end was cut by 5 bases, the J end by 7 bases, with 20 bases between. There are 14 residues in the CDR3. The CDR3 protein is CAWGGTHPFMTQYF. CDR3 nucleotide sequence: TGTGCCTGGGGAGGGACACACCCTTTCATGACCCAGTACTTC.

The CDR3 nucleotides are TGTGCCAGCAGCTTATTAGGGACTAGCTTTGGCGAGCAGTACTTC. It specifies CASSLLGTSFGEQYF. The chain combines TRBV7-2 with TRBJ2-7, with 9 positions matching TRBD2. Germline CDR1 is SGHTA and CDR2 is FQGNSA. The CDR3 has 15 residues. J was trimmed by 6 bases and V by 2 bases; bases with no gene match: 8.

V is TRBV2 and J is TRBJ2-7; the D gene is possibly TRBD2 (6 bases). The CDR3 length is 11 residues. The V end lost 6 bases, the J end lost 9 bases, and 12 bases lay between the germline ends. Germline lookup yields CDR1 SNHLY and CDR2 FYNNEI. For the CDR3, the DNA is TGTGCCAGCAGGGAGGGCCCCTCGCAGTACTTC. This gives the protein CASREGPSQYF.

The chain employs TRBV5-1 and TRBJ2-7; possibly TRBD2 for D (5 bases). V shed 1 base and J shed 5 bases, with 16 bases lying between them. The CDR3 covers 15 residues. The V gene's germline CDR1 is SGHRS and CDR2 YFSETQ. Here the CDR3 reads CASSLQGQAENEQYF. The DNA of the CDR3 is TGCGCCAGCAGCTTGCAAGGTCAAGCGGAGAACGAGCAGTACTTC.

The chain's CDR3 is CASKGQGPYQPQHF. Here the CDR3 DNA reads TGTGCCAGCAAGGGACAGGGTCCTTATCAGCCCCAGCATTTT. The genes are TRBV25-1 and TRBJ1-5; 9 bases match TRBD1. The CDR3 runs to 14 residues. Germline loops: CDR1 MGHDK, CDR2 SYGVNS. The junction had 6 bases not matched to a gene; V was cut back by 7 bases and J by 5 bases.

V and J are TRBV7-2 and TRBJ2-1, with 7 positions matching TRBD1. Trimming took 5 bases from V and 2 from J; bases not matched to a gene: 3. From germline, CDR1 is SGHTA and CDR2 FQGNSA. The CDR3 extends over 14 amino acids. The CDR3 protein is CASSIGQAYNEQFF. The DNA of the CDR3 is TGTGCCAGCAGCATCGGACAGGCCTACAATGAGCAGTTCTTC.

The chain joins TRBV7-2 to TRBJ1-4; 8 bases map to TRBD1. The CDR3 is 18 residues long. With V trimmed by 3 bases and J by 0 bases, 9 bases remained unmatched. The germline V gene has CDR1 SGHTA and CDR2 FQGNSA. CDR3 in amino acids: CASSFKGTGGATNEKLFF. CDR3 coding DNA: TGTGCCAGCAGCTTCAAAGGGACAGGCGGGGCAACTAATGAAAAACTGTTTTTT.